These T cell receptor beta chains were read from a single sample in a study of prognosis after radiotherapy for stage I lung cancer. TCRdb itself ran the multiplex PCR reads through MiXCR, one entry per CDR3 protein. Among under 55,000 distinct CDR3 sequences listed, about a third were seen once. The sample consisted of PBMCs, taken before or after stereotactic body radiation therapy (not recorded which). The receptors derive from a donor over 45 with non-small cell lung cancer. Each CDR3 is given with its conserved first and last residue. Fields, in order: clone size, J gene, V gene, D gene, CDR3 protein, CDR3 DNA. A D gene is named only where the DNA matches it firmly. The listing skips clone size in some rows; elsewhere it reads once, few, many or a size class.

many,TRBJ1-1,TRBV5-1,TRBD1,CASSAQGASTEAFF,TGCGCCAGCAGCGCACAGGGGGCCAGCACTGAAGCTTTCTTT
many,TRBJ2-1,TRBV6-1,NA,CASTLPAGGRGNNEQFF,TGTGCCAGCACACTCCCAGCTGGGGGGCGGGGCAACAATGAGCAGTTCTTC
medium-sized,TRBJ1-2,TRBV30,NA,CAWSIGSGYTF,TGTGCCTGGAGTATCGGCTCTGGCTACACCTTC
many,TRBJ2-2,TRBV5-5,TRBD2,CASSQTSGSIAGELFF,TGTGCCAGCAGCCAAACTAGCGGGAGTATCGCCGGGGAGCTGTTTTTT
NA,TRBJ2-2,TRBV3-1,NA,CASSRIRGRRSTGELFF,TGTGCCAGCAGTCGAATCAGAGGGAGGAGAAGCACCGGGGAGCTGTTTTTT
many,TRBJ2-7,TRBV11-1,NA,CASSIAPGEQYF,TGTGCCAGCAGCATAGCGCCGGGGGAGCAGTACTTC
many,TRBJ2-5,TRBV20-1,NA,CSANGLGSGETQYF,TGCAGTGCTAACGGTCTGGGATCCGGGGAGACCCAGTACTTC
NA,TRBJ1-2,TRBV5-1,NA,CASSLGGDVFMTYGYTF,TGCGCCAGCAGCCTGGGGGGCGACGTCTTCATGACGTATGGCTACACCTTC
medium-sized,TRBJ1-1,TRBV5-1,NA,CASRYYGGGNTEAFF,TGCGCCAGCAGGTACTATGGAGGGGGTAACACTGAAGCTTTCTTT
many,TRBJ2-5,TRBV7-2,TRBD2,CASSLSWASGLETQYF,TGTGCCAGCAGCTTAAGTTGGGCTAGCGGACTTGAGACCCAGTACTTC
NA,TRBJ2-7,TRBV11-2,NA,CASSLVRGKQYF,TGTGCCAGCAGCTTAGTACGTGGCAAGCAGTACTTC
few,TRBJ2-7,TRBV5-4,NA,CATGRDFSYEQYF,TGTGCCACCGGACGGGACTTCTCCTACGAGCAGTACTTC
many,TRBJ2-1,TRBV11-3,NA,CASSLTDGEQFF,TGTGCCAGCAGCTTGACAGACGGTGAGCAGTTCTTC
many,TRBJ1-1,TRBV7-8,TRBD1,CASSLTGATEAFF,TGTGCCAGCAGCTTAACAGGGGCGACTGAAGCTTTCTTT
many,TRBJ2-6,TRBV28,NA,CASTLRPLGANVLTF,TGTGCCAGCACCTTGAGACCCCTCGGTGCCAACGTCCTGACTTTC
many,TRBJ1-5,TRBV27,NA,CASSLDWYQPQHF,TGTGCCAGCAGTTTAGACTGGTATCAGCCCCAGCATTTT
many,TRBJ1-5,TRBV6-2/TRBV6-3,NA,CASSYGPFSNQPQHF,TGTGCCAGCAGTTATGGGCCTTTTAGCAATCAGCCCCAGCATTTT
many,TRBJ1-1,TRBV10-3,NA,CAISESREHGSGFF,TGTGCCATCAGTGAGTCTAGGGAGCATGGAAGTGGTTTCTTT
many,TRBJ1-1,TRBV2,TRBD1,CARTLSGGAEAFF,TGTGCCAGGACCCTTTCAGGGGGCGCTGAAGCTTTCTTT
many,TRBJ2-3,TRBV7-2,NA,CASSLFRTDTQYF,TGTGCCAGCAGCTTATTTCGCACAGATACGCAGTATTTT
many,TRBJ2-7,TRBV7-2,NA,CASSFQIIGEQYF,TGTGCCAGCAGCTTCCAGATAATCGGCGAGCAGTACTTC
NA,TRBJ2-3,TRBV11-1,TRBD2,CASSSREANRDTQYF,TGTGCCAGCAGCAGTCGGGAGGCCAACAGAGATACGCAGTATTTT
NA,TRBJ1-3,TRBV6-4,NA,CASSEFGQGRGNIYF,TGTGCCAGCAGTGAGTTTGGGCAGGGGAGGGGCAACATATATTTT
many,TRBJ2-1,TRBV19,TRBD2,CASSATSGNYNEQFF,TGTGCCAGTAGTGCGACTAGCGGGAACTACAATGAGCAGTTCTTC
NA,TRBJ1-5,TRBV5-6,NA,CASSLDGGGSNQPQHF,TGTGCTAGCAGCTTGGATGGGGGGGGGTCTAATCAGCCCCAGCATTTT
many,TRBJ2-1,TRBV15,TRBD2,CATSRDSVLAGDWGQFF,TGTGCCACCAGCAGAGATTCGGTACTAGCGGGAGATTGGGGGCAGTTCTTC
many,TRBJ1-1,TRBV28,NA,CASSRQDDTEAFF,TGTGCCAGCAGTCGACAGGACGACACTGAAGCTTTCTTT
NA,TRBJ2-7,TRBV7-9,TRBD1,CASVPGQGPYEQYF,TGTGCCAGCGTACCGGGACAGGGACCCTACGAGCAGTACTTC
many,TRBJ1-5,TRBV6-2/TRBV6-3,TRBD1,CASSWGQGINQPQHF,TGTGCCAGCAGTTGGGGACAGGGGATTAATCAGCCCCAGCATTTT
once,TRBJ2-5,TRBV6-1,NA,CASRPPPRGRETQYF,TGTGCCAGCAGGCCCCCTCCTAGAGGGAGAGAGACCCAGTATTTC
many,TRBJ2-3,TRBV6-1,NA,CASRARGYTDTQYF,TGTGCCAGCAGGGCTAGAGGGTACACAGATACGCAGTATTTT